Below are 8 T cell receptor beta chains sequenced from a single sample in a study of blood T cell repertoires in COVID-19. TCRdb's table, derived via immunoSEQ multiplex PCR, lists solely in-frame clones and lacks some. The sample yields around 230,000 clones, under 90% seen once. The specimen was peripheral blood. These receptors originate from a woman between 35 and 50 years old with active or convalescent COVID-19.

CDR3 DNA: TGTGCCACCAGCAGAGACAGGCACTCTGGAAACACCATATATTTT. It is translated as CATSRDRHSGNTIYF. The V and J genes are TRBV15 and TRBJ1-3; D remains unclear. Germline V lookup: CDR1 LNHNV, CDR2 YYDKDF (reference sequence). The CDR3 covers 15 residues. Trimming shortened V by 0 bases and J by 0 bases, and 6 bases separated the two germline ends.

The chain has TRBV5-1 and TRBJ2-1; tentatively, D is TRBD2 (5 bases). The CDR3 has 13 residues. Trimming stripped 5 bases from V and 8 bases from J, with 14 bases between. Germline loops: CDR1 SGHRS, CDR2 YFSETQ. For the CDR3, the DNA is TGCGCCAGCAGACAAGGACTTTCTGATGAGCAGTTCTTC. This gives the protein CASRQGLSDEQFF.

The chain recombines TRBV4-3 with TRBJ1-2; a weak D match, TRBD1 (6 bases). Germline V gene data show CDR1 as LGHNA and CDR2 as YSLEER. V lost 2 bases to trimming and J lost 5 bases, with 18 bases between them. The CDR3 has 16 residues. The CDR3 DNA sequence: TGCGCCAGCAGCCAAACCCCTGGGGGCGATTGGTATGGCTACACCTTC. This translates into CASSQTPGGDWYGYTF.

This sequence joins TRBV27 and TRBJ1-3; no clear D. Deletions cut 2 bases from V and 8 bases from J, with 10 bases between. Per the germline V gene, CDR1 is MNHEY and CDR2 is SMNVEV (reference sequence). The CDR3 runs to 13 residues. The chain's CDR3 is CASSLRVRDTIYF. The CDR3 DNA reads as TGTGCCAGCAGTTTACGGGTTAGAGACACCATATATTTT.

DNA for the CDR3: TGCGCCAGCAGCCGGGACAGGGTAGGAGACACCATATATTTT. Translation: CASSRDRVGDTIYF. This chain connects TRBV5-1 to TRBJ1-3; 9 positions match TRBD1. J gave up 8 bases and V 4 bases, and 7 bases lay outside the gene matches. Germline V lookup: CDR1 SGHRS, CDR2 YFSETQ. This CDR3 spans 14 amino acids.

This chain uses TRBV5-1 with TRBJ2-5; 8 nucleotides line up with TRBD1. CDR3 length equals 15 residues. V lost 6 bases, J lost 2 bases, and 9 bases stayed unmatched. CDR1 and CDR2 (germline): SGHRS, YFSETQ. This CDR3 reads CASTRTGPGQETQYF. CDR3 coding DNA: TGCGCCAGCACCAGGACAGGGCCGGGTCAAGAGACCCAGTACTTC.

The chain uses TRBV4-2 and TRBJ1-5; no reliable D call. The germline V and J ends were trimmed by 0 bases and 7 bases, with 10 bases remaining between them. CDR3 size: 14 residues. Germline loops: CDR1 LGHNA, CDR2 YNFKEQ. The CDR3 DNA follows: TGTGCCAGCAGCCAAGACCGGGAGAAACAGCCCCAGCATTTT. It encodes CASSQDREKQPQHF.

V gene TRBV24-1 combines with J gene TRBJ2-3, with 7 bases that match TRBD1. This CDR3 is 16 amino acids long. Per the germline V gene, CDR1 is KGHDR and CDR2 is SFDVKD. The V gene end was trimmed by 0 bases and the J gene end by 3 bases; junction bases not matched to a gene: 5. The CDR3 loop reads CATSDLRTGRTDTQYF. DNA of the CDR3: TGTGCCACCAGTGATTTGCGGACAGGCAGAACAGATACGCAGTATTTT.